The rows below give T cell receptor beta chains drawn from one sample of a study of CD8+CD57+ T cells in acquired aplastic anemia. TCRdb itself ran the reads through MiXCR, one entry per CDR3 protein. In the table there are 65,000 or so distinct CDR3 sequences, 45% to 70% of which are singletons. The sample was sorted CD4+, CD8+, or CD8+CD57+ T cells (not recorded which) from PBMCs. Receptors originate from a human donor in good health, serving as a control. The CDR3 runs from the conserved cysteine through the conserved F or W. A D gene is named only where the DNA matches it firmly. A row's size may be missing; if present it is once, few, many or a size class.

size: NA
length: 14
J: TRBJ2-1
V: TRBV29-1
D: NA
DNA: TGCAGCGTTGCCATTGGGGGATCCTACAATGAGCAGTTCTTC
CDR3: CSVAIGGSYNEQFF

size: NA
length: 13
J: TRBJ2-1
V: TRBV15
D: NA
DNA: TGTGCCACCAGCAGAGACTTGCGGTATGAGCAGTTCTTC
CDR3: CATSRDLRYEQFF

size: NA
length: 15
J: TRBJ2-6
V: TRBV15
D: NA
DNA: TGTGCCACCAGCGCCAGGGGAACTGGGGCCAACGTCCTGACTTTC
CDR3: CATSARGTGANVLTF

size: many
length: 17
J: TRBJ2-1
V: TRBV7-3
D: NA
DNA: TGTGCCAGCAGCTTAATTAGGGGGACGTCCTCCTACAATGAGCAGTTCTTC
CDR3: CASSLIRGTSSYNEQFF

size: many
length: 15
J: TRBJ1-2
V: TRBV5-1
D: NA
DNA: TGCGCCAGCATTCCCAATCCGGGACTGAAGTATGGCTACACCTTC
CDR3: CASIPNPGLKYGYTF

size: NA
length: 14
J: TRBJ1-6
V: TRBV7-6
D: NA
DNA: TGTGCCAGCAGCTTAAGGCAGGGCGATTCACCCCTCCACTTT
CDR3: CASSLRQGDSPLHF

size: many
length: 14
J: TRBJ1-1
V: TRBV11-3
D: TRBD1
DNA: TGTGCCAGCAGCTTAGCCGGGACAGAGATTGAAGCTTTCTTT
CDR3: CASSLAGTEIEAFF

size: NA
length: 14
J: TRBJ1-6
V: TRBV7-8
D: NA
DNA: TGTGCCAGCAGCAGTGACAGCTATAATTCACCCCTCCACTTT
CDR3: CASSSDSYNSPLHF

size: few
length: 15
J: TRBJ1-5
V: TRBV19
D: TRBD1
DNA: TGTGCCTGTGGTATGGCCAGGGGGCGTAATCAGCCCCAGCATTTT
CDR3: CACGMARGRNQPQHF

size: few
length: 15
J: TRBJ1-1
V: TRBV2
D: TRBD1
DNA: TGTGCCAGCACCGAAACCGGGACAGGGTTCCCCGGAGCTTTCTTT
CDR3: CASTETGTGFPGAFF

size: NA
length: 13
J: TRBJ1-6
V: TRBV7-3
D: NA
DNA: TGTGCCAGCAGGGGGACTGAGTATTCACCCCTCCACTTT
CDR3: CASRGTEYSPLHF

size: NA
length: 11
J: TRBJ2-5
V: TRBV2
D: NA
DNA: TGTGCCAGCAGTGAAGTAGAGACCCAGTACTTC
CDR3: CASSEVETQYF

size: NA
length: 14
J: TRBJ2-5
V: TRBV2
D: TRBD1
DNA: TGTGCCAGCAGCTTCCAGGGGGCCTTAGAGACCCAGTACTTC
CDR3: CASSFQGALETQYF

size: once
length: 15
J: TRBJ2-1
V: TRBV24-1
D: NA
DNA: TGTGCCACCAGTGATAGGCAGGACTCCTACAATGAGCAGTTCTTC
CDR3: CATSDRQDSYNEQFF

size: NA
length: 12
J: TRBJ2-5
V: TRBV29-1
D: NA
DNA: TGCAGCGTAGGGGGGGCCTTGGAGACCCAGTACTTC
CDR3: CSVGGALETQYF

size: many
length: 14
J: TRBJ1-4
V: TRBV11-2
D: TRBD1
DNA: TGTGCCAGCGGGAGGGGGCAGCTTAATGAAAAACTGTTTTTT
CDR3: CASGRGQLNEKLFF

size: NA
length: 13
J: TRBJ2-5
V: TRBV24-1
D: NA
DNA: TGTGCCACAGAAAAGGCAGGCCTAGAGACCCAGTACTTC
CDR3: CATEKAGLETQYF

size: once
length: 16
J: TRBJ2-7
V: TRBV29-1
D: TRBD1
DNA: TGCAGCGTGGGCCAATCCGGGACAGGGGCCGTTGGCGAGCAGTACTTC
CDR3: CSVGQSGTGAVGEQYF

size: NA
length: 15
J: TRBJ2-2
V: TRBV11-2
D: TRBD2
DNA: TGTGCCAGCAGCTCCAGGCGGGGGAAAACCGGGGAGCTGTTTTTT
CDR3: CASSSRRGKTGELFF

size: NA
length: 12
J: TRBJ1-2
V: TRBV7-7
D: NA
DNA: TGTGCTAGTCGTGAGGGGAACTATGGCTACACCTTC
CDR3: CASREGNYGYTF

size: NA
length: 17
J: TRBJ2-3
V: TRBV11-2
D: TRBD2
DNA: TGTGCCAGCAGCTTAGAGCGAAGCGGGACCCGCACAGATACGCAGTATTTT
CDR3: CASSLERSGTRTDTQYF

size: few
length: 13
J: TRBJ2-7
V: TRBV15
D: NA
DNA: TGTGCCACCAGCAGAGATTCGGTATGGGAGCAGTACTTC
CDR3: CATSRDSVWEQYF

size: NA
length: 15
J: TRBJ2-7
V: TRBV4-2
D: TRBD1
DNA: TGTGCCAGCAGCCCCCGGGACAGGGAATCCTACGAGCAGTACTTC
CDR3: CASSPRDRESYEQYF

size: many
length: 16
J: TRBJ1-4
V: TRBV4-2
D: NA
DNA: TGTGCCAGCAGCCAAGGGACAGCCGCAACTAATGAAAAACTGTTTTTT
CDR3: CASSQGTAATNEKLFF

size: many
length: 16
J: TRBJ2-7
V: TRBV6-1
D: NA
DNA: TGTGCCAGCAGGGGGGGACGGATGAGATACGGCGTCGAGCAGTACTTC
CDR3: CASRGGRMRYGVEQYF

size: many
length: 15
J: TRBJ2-1
V: TRBV20-1
D: NA
DNA: TGCAGTGCTAGTCGTCCGGAGGACCTTTACAATGAGCAGTTCTTC
CDR3: CSASRPEDLYNEQFF

size: NA
length: 16
J: TRBJ2-3
V: TRBV15
D: TRBD1
DNA: TGTGCCACCAGTAAAAACAGGGGTCAGGGCACAGATACGCAGTATTTT
CDR3: CATSKNRGQGTDTQYF

size: NA
length: 14
J: TRBJ2-7
V: TRBV25-1
D: NA
DNA: TGTGCCACCAAGAGGGAGGCCGGGGGCTACGAGCAGTACTTC
CDR3: CATKREAGGYEQYF